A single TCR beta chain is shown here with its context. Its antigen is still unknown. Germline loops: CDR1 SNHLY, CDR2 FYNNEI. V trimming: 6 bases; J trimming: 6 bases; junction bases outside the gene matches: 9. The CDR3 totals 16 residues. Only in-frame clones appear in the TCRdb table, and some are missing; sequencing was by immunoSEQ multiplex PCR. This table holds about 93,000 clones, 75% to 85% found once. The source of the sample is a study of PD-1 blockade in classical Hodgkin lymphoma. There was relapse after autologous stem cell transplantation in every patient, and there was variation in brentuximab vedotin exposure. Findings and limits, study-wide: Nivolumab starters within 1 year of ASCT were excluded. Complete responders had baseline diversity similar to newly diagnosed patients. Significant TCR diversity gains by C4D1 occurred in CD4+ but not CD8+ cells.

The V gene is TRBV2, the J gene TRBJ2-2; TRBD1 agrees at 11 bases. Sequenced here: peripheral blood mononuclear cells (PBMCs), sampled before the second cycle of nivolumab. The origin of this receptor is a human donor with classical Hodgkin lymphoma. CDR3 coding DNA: TGTGCCAGCAGATTCTCGGGACAGGGGGTTTCCGGGGAGCTGTTTTTT. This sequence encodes CASRFSGQGVSGELFF. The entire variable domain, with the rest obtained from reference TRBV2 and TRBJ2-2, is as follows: EPEVTQTPSHQVTQMGQEVILRCVPISNHLYFYWYRQILGQKVEFLVSFYNNEISEKSEIFDDQFSVERPDGSNFTLKIRSTKLEDSAMYFCASRFSGQGVSGELFFGEGSRLTVL.